The 30 T cell receptor beta chains listed next were all sequenced from one sample in a study of shared clonotypes between healthy human individuals. Method: immunoSEQ multiplex PCR; TCRdb's copy keeps in-frame clones and lacks some. The sample lists 530,000 or so clones; approximately 79% were seen once. Sequencing was done on a sample of PBMCs. The receptors originated from a woman aged 40 to 50 in good health. Some clones in this sample may be carry-over from other donors' samples.

This clone was counted a single time. The chain combines TRBV4-2 with TRBJ2-1; D assignment may be TRBD1 or TRBD2 (5 bases each). The CDR3 runs 16 residues. Trimming removed 0 bases at V and 10 bases at J, with 19 bases between. Per germline, CDR1 LGHNA and CDR2 YNFKEQ. CDR3 nucleotides: TGTGCCAGCAGCCAAGATCCGCTAGCTATACGACAGGAGCAGTTCTTC. Translated: CASSQDPLAIRQEQFF.

The chain joins TRBV18 to TRBJ1-1; D unresolved. The ends were cut back, 3 bases at V and 10 bases at J, with 27 bases in the middle. Germline loops: CDR1 KGHSH, CDR2 LQKENI. CDR3 length: 17 amino acids. For the CDR3, the DNA is TGTGCCAGCTCACCGACTTTTCAGGTTGGGGTTAATATGGGAGCTTTCTTT. It translates to CASSPTFQVGVNMGAFF.

The chain joins TRBV5-4 to TRBJ2-1, with 12 nucleotides matching TRBD2. Germline V gives CDR1 SGHNT, CDR2 YYREEE (reference sequence). This CDR3 is 16 amino acids long. V shed 7 bases and J 7 bases; nucleotides not matched to a gene: 12. The CDR3 region has the DNA TGTGCCAGCTGCCGACTAGCGGGAGAGCGGGCGAATGAGCAGTTCTTC. Its protein is CASCRLAGERANEQFF.

The chain carries TRBV28 and TRBJ2-2; a possible D gene is TRBD1 (5 bases). Germline-derived CDR1 and CDR2 are MDHEN and SYDVKM. This CDR3 region has 15 residues. V was pared by 0 bases and J by 11 bases, with 16 bases between. The CDR3 loop is CASSLWGFLRGELFF. CDR3 nucleotides: TGTGCCAGCAGTTTATGGGGGTTCCTTAGGGGAGAGCTGTTTTTT.

The rearrangement joins TRBV15 to TRBJ2-3; D is unclear. The germline V gene has CDR1 LNHNV and CDR2 YYDKDF (reference sequence). This CDR3 is built from 12 residues. The V and J ends lost 1 base and 6 bases respectively, with 5 bases between them. The CDR3 is CATSRARDTQYF. As DNA, the CDR3 is TGTGCCACCAGCAGAGCCAGGGATACGCAGTATTTT.

The gene calls are TRBV7-9 and TRBJ2-7; 8 bases are a match to TRBD2. V trimming: 5 bases; J trimming: 5 bases; junction bases outside the gene matches: 17. There are 17 residues in the CDR3. Germline assignment: CDR1 SEHNR and CDR2 FQNEAQ (reference sequence). For the CDR3, the DNA is TGTGCCAGCAGCCGCCCGATTGGGATAGCGGGATCCCACGAGCAGTACTTC. Encoded protein: CASSRPIGIAGSHEQYF.

The J gene is TRBJ2-2, the V gene TRBV29-1; D ambiguous. This CDR3 is built from 13 residues. Deletions cut 4 bases from V and 0 bases from J, with 6 bases between. From germline, CDR1 is SQVTM and CDR2 ANQGSEA. The CDR3 protein is CSVARANTGELFF. The CDR3 DNA follows: TGCAGCGTTGCTAGGGCGAACACCGGGGAGCTGTTTTTT.

In regard to this clone: Other DNA sequences within the sample encode an identical CDR3. The CDR3 bases are TGCGCCAGCAGCCCCGGACAGAATACAGATACGCAGTATTTT. Encoded protein: CASSPGQNTDTQYF. This sequence joins TRBV5-1 and TRBJ2-3; a possible D gene is TRBD1 (6 bases). Per the germline V gene, CDR1 is SGHRS and CDR2 is YFSETQ. V gave up 4 bases and J gave up 3 bases, with 12 bases separating them. CDR3 size: 14 residues.

The J gene is TRBJ2-1, the V gene TRBV11-2; D unresolved. Germline CDR1 and CDR2: SGHAT and FQNNGV. Trimming removed 0 bases at V and 6 bases at J, with 3 bases between. This CDR3 region has 12 residues. CDR3 amino acids: CASSLEVNEQFF. CDR3 sequence (DNA): TGTGCCAGCAGCTTAGAGGTCAATGAGCAGTTCTTC.

This clone showed up just a few times. The genes are TRBV28 and TRBJ1-4, with a tentative D call TRBD1 (6 bases). The CDR3 totals 16 residues. In germline, CDR1 is MDHEN, CDR2 SYDVKM. Trimming pared 2 bases from V and 5 bases from J, leaving 15 bases between. CDR3 coding DNA: TGTGCCAGCAGTTTAAATAGGCCAGGGGAGAATGAAAAACTGTTTTTT. Translation gives CASSLNRPGENEKLFF. The entire variable domain, with the rest obtained from reference TRBV28 and TRBJ1-4, is as follows: DVKVTQSSRYLVKRTGEKVFLECVQDMDHENMFWYRQDPGLGLRLIYFSYDVKMKEKGDIPEGYSVSREKKERFSLILESASTNQTSMYLCASSLNRPGENEKLFFGSGTQLSVL.

The gene calls are TRBV4-2 and TRBJ1-2; no clear D gene. Germline V lookup: CDR1 LGHNA, CDR2 YNFKEQ. The germline V and J ends were trimmed by 5 bases and 2 bases, with 6 bases remaining between them. The CDR3 is 12 residues long. This chain's CDR3 is CASSSKNYGYTF. CDR3 nucleotide sequence: TGTGCCAGCAGCTCCAAGAACTATGGCTACACCTTC.

The CDR3 sequence is CASAGTSGSREQYF. The CDR3 DNA reads TGTGCCAGTGCCGGGACTAGCGGGAGTCGGGAGCAGTACTTC. The J gene is TRBJ2-7, the V gene TRBV28; 14 bases fit TRBD2. The CDR3 runs to 14 residues. Trimming cost V 9 bases and J 7 bases; bases outside gene matches: 8. Germline V lookup: CDR1 MDHEN, CDR2 SYDVKM.

The chain joins TRBV7-9 to TRBJ2-5, with TRBD2 matching 11 bases. The J call may be mistaken, given a closer DNA end match to TRBJ2-7. The CDR3 has 16 amino acids. Germline assignment: CDR1 SEHNR and CDR2 FQNEAQ (reference sequence). The CDR3 spells CASSLRQTSGKDEQYF. The DNA of the CDR3 is TGTGCCAGCAGCTTAAGGCAGACTAGCGGGAAGGACGAGCAGTACTTC.

The chain carries TRBV29-1 and TRBJ2-1; D tentatively reads TRBD1 or TRBD2 (5 bases each). Germline V gene sequence: CDR1 SQVTM, CDR2 ANQGSEA. The CDR3 covers 13 residues. Trimming took 6 bases from V and 1 from J, leaving 10 bases between them. The chain's CDR3 is CSVQGVSYNEQFF. The CDR3 DNA reads TGCAGCGTCCAGGGAGTTTCCTACAATGAGCAGTTCTTC.

The gene calls are TRBV15 and TRBJ1-5, with 7 positions matching TRBD1. Germline V gene data show CDR1 as LNHNV and CDR2 as YYDKDF (reference sequence). The CDR3 is 15 residues long. V dropped 3 bases and J dropped 7; count of bases not matched to a gene: 9. The CDR3 DNA is TGTGCCACCAGCAGGTCTGCAGGGGGTAGACAGCCCCAGCATTTT. This gives the protein CATSRSAGGRQPQHF.

The J gene is TRBJ2-7, the V gene TRBV4-2; D might be TRBD2 (7 bases). The V and J ends lost 2 bases and 2 bases respectively, with 19 bases between them. CDR3 length: 17 amino acids. Looked up from germline, CDR1 is LGHNA and CDR2 is YNFKEQ. CDR3 amino acids: CASSQQDQRGGAYEQYF. For the CDR3, the DNA is TGTGCCAGCAGCCAACAAGATCAGAGGGGGGGGGCCTACGAGCAGTACTTC.

This rearrangement joins TRBV27 to TRBJ2-2; 13 bases match TRBD2. The germline V gene has CDR1 MNHEY and CDR2 SMNVEV (reference sequence). The CDR3 length is 18 residues. Trimming removed 6 bases from V and 5 bases from J; junction bases left unmatched: 12. CDR3 loop: CASSTSGRAGLATGELFF. The CDR3 coding sequence is TGTGCCAGCAGCACTAGCGGGAGGGCCGGGTTAGCGACCGGGGAGCTGTTTTTT.

Comments on this clone: Given a much more abundant clone one base away, this may be a read error. The chain couples TRBV5-4 to TRBJ2-1, with 13 bases aligning to TRBD2. V gave up 2 bases and J gave up 6 bases; unmatched junction bases: 2. This CDR3 contains 15 residues. The germline gives CDR1 SGHNT, CDR2 YYREEE (reference sequence). The CDR3 loop reads CASSLGLAGVNEQFF. CDR3 nucleotides: TGTGCCAGCAGCTTAGGACTAGCGGGAGTCAATGAGCAGTTCTTC.

The sample holds a few counts of this clone. This chain links TRBV10-1 with TRBJ1-4, with D tentatively TRBD1 (6 bases). The CDR3 is made up of 14 amino acids. Germline CDR1 is WNHNN and CDR2 is SYGVQD (reference sequence). Trimming shortened V by 7 bases and J by 7 bases, and 16 bases separated the two germline ends. The CDR3 DNA sequence: TGCGCCAGCACCCAAGGGACATTTAGTGAAAAACTGTTTTTT. Protein sequence: CASTQGTFSEKLFF.

The chain couples TRBV5-6 to TRBJ1-6; D uncertain. The CDR3 runs to 12 residues. Germline CDR1 SGHDT, CDR2 YYEEEE. Between the trimmed V and J ends, which lost 6 bases and 14 bases, there was a span of 15 bases. The DNA for the CDR3 is TGTGCCAGCACCATTTTCAGAGGCTCCCTCCACTTT. Residues: CASTIFRGSLHF.

The chain recombines TRBV28 with TRBJ2-7; D ambiguous. The V gene's germline CDR1 is MDHEN and CDR2 SYDVKM. CDR3 size: 15 residues. Trimming pared 3 bases from V and 3 bases from J, leaving 15 bases between. This CDR3 is CASSLVLAGVYEQYF. The CDR3 DNA follows: TGTGCCAGCAGTTTGGTTTTAGCAGGTGTCTACGAGCAGTACTTC.

CDR3 sequence (DNA): TGCGCCAGCAGCCAACGAAGCGGGGGACGGACCTACAATGAGCAGTTCTTC. The encoded protein is CASSQRSGGRTYNEQFF. The chain joins TRBV4-1 to TRBJ2-1; 8 nucleotides line up with TRBD2. The CDR3 spans 17 residues. V shed 2 bases and J 2 bases; nucleotides not matched to a gene: 8. From germline, CDR1 is MGHRA and CDR2 YSYEKL.

The V and J genes are TRBV19 and TRBJ2-3; 11 bases line up with TRBD2. CDR1 LNHDA and CDR2 SQIVND come from the germline V gene (reference sequence). This CDR3 has 17 amino acids. Trimming took 6 bases from V and 2 from J; bases not matched to a gene: 10. The CDR3 nucleotides are TGTGCCAGTAGGAAGACCGGGACTAGCGGACTCACAGATACGCAGTATTTT. Its protein product is CASRKTGTSGLTDTQYF. Based on the CDR3 plus reference TRBV19 and TRBJ2-3, the full variable domain is DGGITQSPKYLFRKEGQNVTLSCEQNLNHDAMYWYRQDPGQGLRLIYYSQIVNDFQKGDIAEGYSVSREKKESFPLTVTSAQKNPTAFYLCASRKTGTSGLTDTQYFGPGTRLTVL.

The chain links TRBV4-1 to TRBJ2-7; D perhaps matches TRBD2 (6 bases). The CDR3 covers 16 residues. The V gene lost 0 bases and the J gene lost 6 bases, with 18 bases spanning the gap. Germline CDR1 and CDR2: MGHRA and YSYEKL. The CDR3 here is CASSQDQEGRGLEQYF. In nucleotides, the CDR3 is TGCGCCAGCAGCCAAGATCAGGAGGGTAGGGGACTCGAGCAGTACTTC.

This clone was found many times. The chain has TRBV7-3 and TRBJ2-2, with D unresolved. The V gene lost 2 bases and the J gene lost 5 bases, with 15 bases spanning the gap. The V gene's germline CDR1 is SGHTA and CDR2 FQGTGA. The CDR3 totals 16 residues. The CDR3 here is CASSLYKNTGTGELFF. The DNA of the CDR3 is TGTGCCAGCAGCTTATACAAAAACACCGGGACCGGGGAGCTGTTTTTT.

This clone has more than one count but fewer than ten. This chain uses TRBV11-2 with TRBJ1-2, with 10 bases aligning to TRBD1. The CDR3 loop spans 17 amino acids. Germline assignment: CDR1 SGHAT and CDR2 FQNNGV. Trimming cost V 5 bases and J 5 bases; bases outside gene matches: 14. Here the CDR3 reads CASSTLTSMGQGYGYTF. The CDR3 DNA follows: TGTGCCAGCAGCACTTTAACCTCCATGGGACAGGGGTATGGCTACACCTTC.

This clone was seen only a few times. This CDR3 is also generated by other DNA sequences in the sample. The genes are TRBV5-1 and TRBJ2-3, with unresolved D. Germline assignment: CDR1 SGHRS and CDR2 YFSETQ. The CDR3 extends over 14 amino acids. Trimming cost V 0 bases and J 2 bases, with 7 bases left between them. The CDR3 protein is CASSLGGPTDTQYF. CDR3 sequence (DNA): TGCGCCAGCAGCTTGGGCGGACCCACAGATACGCAGTATTTT.

J is TRBJ2-5 and V is TRBV15, with D perhaps matching TRBD1 (5 bases). Per the germline V gene, CDR1 is LNHNV and CDR2 is YYDKDF (reference sequence). The CDR3 runs 14 residues. V shed 1 base and J shed 2 bases, with 8 bases lying between them. The CDR3 loop is CATSRGGRQETQYF. CDR3 in DNA: TGTGCCACCAGCAGAGGGGGCAGACAAGAGACCCAGTACTTC.

In its sample, this clone was seen a few times. J is TRBJ2-1 and V is TRBV29-1; 10 bases align to TRBD1. V was clipped by 4 bases and J by 3 bases; unmatched bases: 0. The CDR3 has 13 amino acids. Germline CDR1 and CDR2: SQVTM and ANQGSEA. The CDR3 DNA reads TGCAGCGTTGGGACAGGGGGCTACAATGAGCAGTTCTTC. Protein product: CSVGTGGYNEQFF.

This chain connects TRBV6-6 to TRBJ2-2, with 7 bases identical to TRBD1. The length of the CDR3 is 14 residues. With V trimmed by 5 bases and J by 7 bases, 7 bases remained unmatched. The germline gives CDR1 MNHNY, CDR2 SVGAGI (reference sequence). The CDR3 DNA reads TGTGCCAGCAGTGGGACAGAAGTCAGCGGGGAGCTGTTTTTT. Its protein is CASSGTEVSGELFF.